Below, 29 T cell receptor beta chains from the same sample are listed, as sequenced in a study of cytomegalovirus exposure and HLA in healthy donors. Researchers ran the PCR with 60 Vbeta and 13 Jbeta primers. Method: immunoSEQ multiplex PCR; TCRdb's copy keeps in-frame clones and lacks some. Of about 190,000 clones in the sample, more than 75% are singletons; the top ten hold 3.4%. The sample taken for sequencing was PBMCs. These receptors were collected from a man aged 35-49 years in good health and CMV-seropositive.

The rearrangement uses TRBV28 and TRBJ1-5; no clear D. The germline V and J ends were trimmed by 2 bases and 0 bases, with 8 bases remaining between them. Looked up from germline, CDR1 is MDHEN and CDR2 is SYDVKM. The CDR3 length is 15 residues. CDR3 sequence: CASSLTTRSNQPQHF. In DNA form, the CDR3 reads TGTGCCAGCAGTTTAACTACACGTAGCAATCAGCCCCAGCATTTT.

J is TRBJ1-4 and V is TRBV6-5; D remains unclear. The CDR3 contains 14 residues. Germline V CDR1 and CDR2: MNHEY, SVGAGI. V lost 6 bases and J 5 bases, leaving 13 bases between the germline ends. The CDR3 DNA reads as TGTGCCAGCAGCCGTGGACGGGGAAATGAAAAACTGTTTTTT. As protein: CASSRGRGNEKLFF.

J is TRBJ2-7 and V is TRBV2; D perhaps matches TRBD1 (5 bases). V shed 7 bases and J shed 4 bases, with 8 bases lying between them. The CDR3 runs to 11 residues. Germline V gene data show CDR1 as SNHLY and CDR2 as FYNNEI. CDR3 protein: CASTQGYEQYF. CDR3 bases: TGTGCCAGCACTCAGGGATACGAGCAGTACTTC. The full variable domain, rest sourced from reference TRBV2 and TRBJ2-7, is EPEVTQTPSHQVTQMGQEVILRCVPISNHLYFYWYRQILGQKVEFLVSFYNNEISEKSEIFDDQFSVERPDGSNFTLKIRSTKLEDSAMYFCASTQGYEQYFGPGTRLTVT.

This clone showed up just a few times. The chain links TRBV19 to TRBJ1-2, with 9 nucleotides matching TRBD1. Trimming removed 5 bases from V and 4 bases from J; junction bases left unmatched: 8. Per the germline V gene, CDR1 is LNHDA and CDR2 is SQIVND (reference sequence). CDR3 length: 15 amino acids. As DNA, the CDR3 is TGTGCCAGTAGTTTCGGACAGGGGTGGTTCTATGGCTACACCTTC. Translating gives CASSFGQGWFYGYTF.

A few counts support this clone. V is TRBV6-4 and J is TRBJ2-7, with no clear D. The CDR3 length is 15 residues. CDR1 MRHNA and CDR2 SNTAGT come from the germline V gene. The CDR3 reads CAYTLKQSIPYEQYF. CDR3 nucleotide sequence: TGTGCTTATACCCTCAAACAGAGCATACCCTACGAGCAGTACTTC.

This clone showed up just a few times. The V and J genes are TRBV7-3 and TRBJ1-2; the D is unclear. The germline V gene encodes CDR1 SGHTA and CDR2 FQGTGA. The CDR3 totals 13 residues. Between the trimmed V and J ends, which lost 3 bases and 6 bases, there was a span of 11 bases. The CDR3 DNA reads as TGTGCCAGCAGCTTGGATAAGACAAATGGCTACACCTTC. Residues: CASSLDKTNGYTF.

The CDR3 DNA sequence: TGTGCCAGCAGCTTAGGACAAGATAATTCACCCCTCCACTTT. Translation gives CASSLGQDNSPLHF. The chain couples TRBV11-3 to TRBJ1-6; D ambiguous. CDR1 and CDR2 from the germline V gene are SGHNT and YENEEA. This CDR3 has 14 amino acids. V shed 1 base and J shed 5 bases, with 6 bases lying between them.

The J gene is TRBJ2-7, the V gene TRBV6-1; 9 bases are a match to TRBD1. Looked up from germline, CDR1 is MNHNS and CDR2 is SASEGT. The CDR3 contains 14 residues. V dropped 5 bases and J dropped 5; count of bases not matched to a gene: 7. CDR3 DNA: TGTGCCAGCAGTTCGGGACAGGGTGTGCACGAGCAGTACTTC. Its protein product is CASSSGQGVHEQYF.

DNA of the CDR3: TGTGCCAGCTCACCGGGACAGCCGAACACTGAAGCTTTCTTT. Amino acids: CASSPGQPNTEAFF. The rearrangement links TRBV18 to TRBJ1-1, with TRBD1 matching 7 bases. Germline assignment: CDR1 KGHSH and CDR2 LQKENI. V lost 3 bases, J lost 1 base, and 2 bases stayed unmatched. There are 14 residues in the CDR3.

This chain's CDR3 is CASSPFGGGAHETQYF. CDR3 bases: TGTGCCAGCAGCCCTTTCGGGGGAGGGGCCCATGAGACCCAGTACTTC. The genes are TRBV7-9 and TRBJ2-5, with 7 bases aligning to TRBD2. With 5 bases clipped from V and 5 bases from J, the junction kept 14 bases outside the gene matches. Germline CDR1 SEHNR, CDR2 FQNEAQ (reference sequence). CDR3 length: 16 amino acids.

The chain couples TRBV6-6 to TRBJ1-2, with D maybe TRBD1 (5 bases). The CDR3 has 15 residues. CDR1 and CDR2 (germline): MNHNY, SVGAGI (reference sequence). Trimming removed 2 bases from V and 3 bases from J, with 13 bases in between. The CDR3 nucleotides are TGTGCCAGCAGTTACAGGGGAGGACTACACTATGGCTACACCTTC. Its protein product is CASSYRGGLHYGYTF.

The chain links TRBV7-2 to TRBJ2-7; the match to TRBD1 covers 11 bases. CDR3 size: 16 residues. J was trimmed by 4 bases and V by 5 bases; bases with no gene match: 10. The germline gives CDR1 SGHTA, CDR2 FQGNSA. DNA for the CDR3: TGTGCCAGCAGCAAAATGCACGGGACAGGGGGTTACGAGCAGTACTTC. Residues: CASSKMHGTGGYEQYF.

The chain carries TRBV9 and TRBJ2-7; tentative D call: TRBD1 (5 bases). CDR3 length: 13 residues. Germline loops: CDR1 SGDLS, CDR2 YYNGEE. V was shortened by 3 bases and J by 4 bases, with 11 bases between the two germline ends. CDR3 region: CASSDRDSYEQYF. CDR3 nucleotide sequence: TGTGCCAGCAGCGACCGCGACAGTTACGAGCAGTACTTC.

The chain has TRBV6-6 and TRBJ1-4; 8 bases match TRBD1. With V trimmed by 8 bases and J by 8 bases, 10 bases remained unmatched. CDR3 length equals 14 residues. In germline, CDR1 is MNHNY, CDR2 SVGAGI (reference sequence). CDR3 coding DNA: TGTGCCAGCCTTAGGACAGGGTCGGGCGAAAAACTGTTTTTT. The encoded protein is CASLRTGSGEKLFF.

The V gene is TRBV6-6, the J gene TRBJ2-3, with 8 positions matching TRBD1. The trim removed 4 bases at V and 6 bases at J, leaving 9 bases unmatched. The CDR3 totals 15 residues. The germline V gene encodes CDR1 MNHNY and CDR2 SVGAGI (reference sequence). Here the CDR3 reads CASSFQGANFDTQYF. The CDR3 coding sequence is TGTGCCAGCAGTTTTCAGGGGGCAAATTTTGATACGCAGTATTTT.

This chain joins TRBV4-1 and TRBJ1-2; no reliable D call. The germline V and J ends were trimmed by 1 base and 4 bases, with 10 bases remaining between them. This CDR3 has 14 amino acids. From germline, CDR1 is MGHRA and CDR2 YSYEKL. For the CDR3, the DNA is TGCGCCAGCAGCCAAGTCGGTCGGTCCTATGGCTACACCTTC. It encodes CASSQVGRSYGYTF.

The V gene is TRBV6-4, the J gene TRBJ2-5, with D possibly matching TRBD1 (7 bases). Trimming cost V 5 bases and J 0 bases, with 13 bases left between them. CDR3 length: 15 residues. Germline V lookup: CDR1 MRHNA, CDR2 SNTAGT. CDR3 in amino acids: CASSHPRGDQETQYF. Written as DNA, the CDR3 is TGTGCCAGCAGTCACCCCAGGGGGGACCAAGAGACCCAGTACTTC.

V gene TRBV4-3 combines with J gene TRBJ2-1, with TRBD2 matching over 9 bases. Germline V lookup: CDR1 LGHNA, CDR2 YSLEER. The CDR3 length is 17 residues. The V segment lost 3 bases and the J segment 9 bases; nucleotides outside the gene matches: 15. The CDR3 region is CASSHQGAGGPRVEQFF. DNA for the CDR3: TGCGCCAGCAGCCACCAGGGCGCGGGAGGGCCCCGTGTTGAGCAGTTCTTC.

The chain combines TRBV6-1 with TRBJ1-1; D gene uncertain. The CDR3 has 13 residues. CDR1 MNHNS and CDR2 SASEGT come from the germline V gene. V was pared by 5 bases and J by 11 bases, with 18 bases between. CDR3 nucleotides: TGTGCCAGCAGTTCAAACAGTGCTTGGGCGGCTTTCTTT. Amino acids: CASSSNSAWAAFF.

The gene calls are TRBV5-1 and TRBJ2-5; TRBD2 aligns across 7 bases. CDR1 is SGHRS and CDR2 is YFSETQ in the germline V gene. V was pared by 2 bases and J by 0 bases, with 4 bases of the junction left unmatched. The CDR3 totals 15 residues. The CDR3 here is CASSLGGGHQETQYF. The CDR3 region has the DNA TGCGCCAGCAGCTTAGGCGGGGGTCACCAAGAGACCCAGTACTTC.

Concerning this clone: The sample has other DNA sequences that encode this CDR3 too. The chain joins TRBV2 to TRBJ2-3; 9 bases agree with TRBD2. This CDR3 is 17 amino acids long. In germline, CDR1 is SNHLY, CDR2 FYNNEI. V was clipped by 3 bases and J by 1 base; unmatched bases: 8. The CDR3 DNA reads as TGTGCCAGCAGTGAGGCGGGGAAGCGGGGGGGCACAGATACGCAGTATTTT. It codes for CASSEAGKRGGTDTQYF.

The CDR3 here is CASSLKPSSYNSPLHF. The CDR3 DNA sequence: TGTGCCAGCAGCTTAAAACCGAGCTCCTATAATTCACCCCTCCACTTT. The J gene is TRBJ1-6, the V gene TRBV11-2; D ambiguous. The CDR3 has 16 residues. V gave up 2 bases and J gave up 0 bases, with 8 bases separating them. The V gene's germline CDR1 is SGHAT and CDR2 FQNNGV. The whole variable domain, filled in from reference TRBV11-2 and TRBJ1-6, reads EAGVAQSPRYKIIEKRQSVAFWCNPISGHATLYWYQQILGQGPKLLIQFQNNGVVDDSQLPKDRFSAERLKGVDSTLKIQPAKLEDSAVYLCASSLKPSSYNSPLHFGNGTRLTVT.

In DNA form, the CDR3 reads TGTGCCAGCAGTGGCCAGGGTGGCAATCAGCCCCAGCATTTT. This translates into CASSGQGGNQPQHF. The chain uses TRBV6-1 and TRBJ1-5; weak D call: TRBD1 (5 bases). Per germline, CDR1 MNHNS and CDR2 SASEGT. Trimming stripped 4 bases from V and 2 bases from J, with 9 bases between. The CDR3 runs 14 residues.

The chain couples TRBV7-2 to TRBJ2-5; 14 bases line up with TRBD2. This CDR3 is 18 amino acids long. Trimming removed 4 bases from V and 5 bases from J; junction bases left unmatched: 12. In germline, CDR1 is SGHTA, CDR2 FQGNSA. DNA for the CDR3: TGTGCCAGCAGCTCCGCTGTGCGAGGACTAGCGGGAGGCGAGACCCAGTACTTC. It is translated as CASSSAVRGLAGGETQYF.

Here the CDR3 DNA reads TGTGCCAGCAGTCCTGGGACTAGCAACAAAGAGACCCAGTACTTC. As protein: CASSPGTSNKETQYF. This chain joins TRBV27 and TRBJ2-5; 9 nucleotides agree with TRBD2. The CDR3 sequence is 15 residues long. The germline CDR1 and CDR2 sequences are MNHEY and SMNVEV (reference sequence). The V segment lost 5 bases and the J segment 3 bases; nucleotides outside the gene matches: 7.

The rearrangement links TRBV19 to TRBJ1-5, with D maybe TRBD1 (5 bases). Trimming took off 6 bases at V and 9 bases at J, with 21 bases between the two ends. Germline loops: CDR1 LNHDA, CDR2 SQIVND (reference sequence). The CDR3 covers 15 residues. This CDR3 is CASSPIGAGGGPQHF. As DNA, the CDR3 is TGTGCCAGTAGCCCGATCGGGGCCGGGGGGGGGCCCCAGCATTTT.

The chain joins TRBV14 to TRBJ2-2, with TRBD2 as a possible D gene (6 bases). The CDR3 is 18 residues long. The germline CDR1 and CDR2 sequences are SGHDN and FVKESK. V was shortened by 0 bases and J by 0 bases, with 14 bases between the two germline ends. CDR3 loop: CASSQDVWGVANTGELFF. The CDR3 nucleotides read TGTGCCAGCAGCCAAGATGTTTGGGGGGTCGCGAACACCGGGGAGCTGTTTTTT.

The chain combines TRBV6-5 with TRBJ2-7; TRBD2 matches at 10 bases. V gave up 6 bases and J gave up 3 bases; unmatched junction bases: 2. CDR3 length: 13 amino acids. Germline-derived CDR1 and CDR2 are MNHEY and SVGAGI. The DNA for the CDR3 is TGTGCCAGCAGGCTAGCGGGAGACTACGAGCAGTACTTC. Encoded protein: CASRLAGDYEQYF.

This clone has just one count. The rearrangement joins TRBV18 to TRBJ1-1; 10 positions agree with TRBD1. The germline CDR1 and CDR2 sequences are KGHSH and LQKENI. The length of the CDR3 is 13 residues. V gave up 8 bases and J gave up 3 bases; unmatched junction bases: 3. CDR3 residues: CASGQGEDTEAFF. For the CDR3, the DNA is TGTGCCAGCGGACAGGGGGAGGACACTGAAGCTTTCTTT.